This TCR beta chain was identified in a study of blood T cell repertoires in COVID-19. Study-wide context: Material from acute and convalescent COVID-19 was sourced from the United States, Italy and Spain. T cells, B-cell-depleted T cells, or PBMCs provided the cDNA or gDNA that served as material.

Per the authors' pipeline: Nucleated cell number was recorded as an estimate derived from reference gene primer amplification. Produced via immunoSEQ multiplex PCR; TCRdb's table is partial and in-frame only. For V, J and clone size, that table is used; D and trimming come from the DNA. The sample consists of 100,000 to 150,000 clones, 80% to 90% of them appearing once. The junction had 6 bases not matched to a gene; V was cut back by 4 bases and J by 6 bases. The CDR3 has 15 residues. Germline values: CDR1 MDHEN, CDR2 SYDVKM. This clone occurred a few times. The specimen sequenced was peripheral blood. The sequence derives from a man in his 70s with active or convalescent COVID-19. The chain couples TRBV28 to TRBJ1-4, with TRBD1 matching 9 bases. The CDR3 protein is CASSSQGAGDEKLFF. CDR3 in DNA: TGTGCCAGCAGTTCACAGGGGGCTGGGGATGAAAAACTGTTTTTT. Complete variable domain (other parts from reference TRBV28 and TRBJ1-4): DVKVTQSSRYLVKRTGEKVFLECVQDMDHENMFWYRQDPGLGLRLIYFSYDVKMKEKGDIPEGYSVSREKKERFSLILESASTNQTSMYLCASSSQGAGDEKLFFGSGTQLSVL.